Below are 16 T cell receptor beta chains sequenced from a single sample in a study of naive and memory T cell subsets. Whole-study results and caveats: Naive repertoires, especially CD8, held a few larger clonotypes, possibly memory cells re-expressing CD45RA.

Two oligonucleotides, mixed equimolar, formed the beta constant-region primer covering TRBC1 and TRBC2. The ligated cDNA underwent four PCR rounds using SP2 and nested alpha and beta constant-region primers. TCRdb passed the UMI-ligation and nested PCR reads through MiXCR, listing each CDR3 protein once. The sample lists fewer than 150,000 distinct CDR3 sequences, 15% to 25% occurring once. For these receptors, no antigen is known. What was sequenced was naive CD8+ T cells from blood. Receptors were obtained from a human donor in good health.

The V call is TRBV29-1, the J call TRBJ2-1, with D hard to call. Germline V lookup: CDR1 SQVTM, CDR2 ANQGSEA. CDR3 length equals 12 residues. Trimming stripped 7 bases from V and 7 bases from J, with 14 bases between. The DNA of the CDR3 is TGCAGCGCCCTTTCGGCCTCAAATGAGCAGTTCTTC. Translated, it gives CSALSASNEQFF.

V gene TRBV7-6 combines with J gene TRBJ2-3; possible D gene TRBD1, 6 bases. Germline CDR1 is SGHVS and CDR2 is FNYEAQ. The V end was cut by 4 bases, the J end by 4 bases, with 6 bases between. This CDR3 is 12 amino acids long. In DNA form, the CDR3 reads TGTGCCAGCAGCTCAGGGGCAGATACGCAGTATTTT. As protein: CASSSGADTQYF.

The chain combines TRBV2 with TRBJ2-1; the D is unclear. With 8 bases removed from V and 5 bases from J, the gap between germline ends came to 19 bases. The CDR3 contains 15 residues. The germline gives CDR1 SNHLY, CDR2 FYNNEI. The CDR3 DNA follows: TGTGCCAGCCCGTTGGACCCGAGAAACCACAATGAGCAGTTCTTC. Translation: CASPLDPRNHNEQFF.

V is TRBV13 and J is TRBJ2-1; D gene uncertain. The V end was cut by 7 bases, the J end by 4 bases, with 11 bases between. CDR1 is PRHDT, CDR2 FYEKMQ, per germline (reference sequence). This CDR3 has 13 residues. In nucleotides, the CDR3 is TGTGCCAGCAAAGATAACCTGTACAATGAGCAGTTCTTC. This encodes CASKDNLYNEQFF.

V gene TRBV28 combines with J gene TRBJ2-7; a weak D match, TRBD1 (5 bases). This CDR3 has 16 residues. V shed 3 bases and J shed 0 bases, with 15 bases lying between them. CDR1 is MDHEN and CDR2 is SYDVKM in the germline V gene. The CDR3 is CASSLAEQVHSYEQYF. Written as DNA, the CDR3 is TGTGCCAGCAGTTTGGCGGAACAGGTGCACTCCTACGAGCAGTACTTC.

This clonotype was counted a few times. The chain recombines TRBV28 with TRBJ1-5, with a tentative D call TRBD1 (5 bases). Trimming removed 8 bases from V and 0 bases from J, with 20 bases in between. The germline V gene encodes CDR1 MDHEN and CDR2 SYDVKM. The CDR3 is 17 amino acids. CDR3 sequence: CASLEGDQAYSNQPQHF. CDR3 sequence (DNA): TGTGCCAGCCTTGAAGGGGATCAGGCCTATAGCAATCAGCCCCAGCATTTT. Drawing the rest from reference TRBV28 and TRBJ1-5, the complete variable domain is DVKVTQSSRYLVKRTGEKVFLECVQDMDHENMFWYRQDPGLGLRLIYFSYDVKMKEKGDIPEGYSVSREKKERFSLILESASTNQTSMYLCASLEGDQAYSNQPQHFGDGTRLSIL.

V is TRBV20-1 and J is TRBJ2-1, with D unclear. CDR3 length: 11 amino acids. CDR1 DFQATT and CDR2 SNEGSKA come from the germline V gene (reference sequence). V shed 2 bases and J shed 8 bases, with 7 bases lying between them. The chain's CDR3 is CSARLGHEQFF. CDR3 coding DNA: TGCAGTGCTAGATTAGGTCATGAGCAGTTCTTC.

In its sample, this clonotype was seen a few times. The V and J genes are TRBV13 and TRBJ2-5; D possibly corresponds to TRBD1 (5 bases). CDR1 and CDR2 (germline): PRHDT, FYEKMQ (reference sequence). The germline V and J ends were trimmed by 2 bases and 1 base, with 11 bases remaining between them. The CDR3 sequence is 15 residues long. The CDR3 loop reads CASSLIQGPQETQYF. CDR3 sequence (DNA): TGTGCCAGCAGCTTAATCCAGGGCCCCCAAGAGACCCAGTACTTC. Combining the CDR3 with reference TRBV13 and TRBJ2-5 gives the whole variable domain AAGVIQSPRHLIKEKRETATLKCYPIPRHDTVYWYQQGPGQDPQFLISFYEKMQSDKGSIPDRFSAQQFSDYHSELNMSSLELGDSALYFCASSLIQGPQETQYFGPGTRLLVL.

This clonotype came up a few times. This chain joins TRBV6-2 or TRBV6-3 and TRBJ2-1; D remains unclear. Trimming took off 5 bases at V and 5 bases at J, with 10 bases between the two ends. Germline CDR1 MNHEY, CDR2 SVGEGT. CDR3 length: 13 amino acids. The DNA for the CDR3 is TGTGCCAGCAGTCCGGAAGGGAACAATGAGCAGTTCTTC. Protein sequence: CASSPEGNNEQFF.

This clonotype was seen only once. The chain employs TRBV7-9 and TRBJ2-1; 8 bases are a match to TRBD2. Germline loops: CDR1 SEHNR, CDR2 FQNEAQ (reference sequence). The length of the CDR3 is 16 residues. With V trimmed by 4 bases and J by 0 bases, 5 bases remained unmatched. The CDR3 here is CASSSTSGASYNEQFF. CDR3 DNA sequence: TGTGCCAGCAGCTCTACTAGCGGAGCCTCCTACAATGAGCAGTTCTTC.

This clonotype has just a few counts. The chain combines TRBV28 with TRBJ2-1, with D unclear. V lost 8 bases and J lost 4, with 15 bases in between. Germline assignment: CDR1 MDHEN and CDR2 SYDVKM. CDR3 length: 14 residues. CDR3 residues: CASGGPDGYNEQFF. The CDR3 nucleotides read TGTGCCAGCGGTGGACCGGACGGATACAATGAGCAGTTCTTC. Supplemented by reference TRBV28 and TRBJ2-1, the full variable domain reads DVKVTQSSRYLVKRTGEKVFLECVQDMDHENMFWYRQDPGLGLRLIYFSYDVKMKEKGDIPEGYSVSREKKERFSLILESASTNQTSMYLCASGGPDGYNEQFFGPGTRLTVL.

This clonotype was counted only a few times. The CDR3 spells CASSVVGQGNTEAFF. For the CDR3, the DNA is TGTGCCAGCAGCGTAGTTGGACAGGGGAACACTGAAGCTTTCTTT. The chain is built from TRBV9 and TRBJ1-1, with TRBD1 identical over 8 bases. Germline assignment: CDR1 SGDLS and CDR2 YYNGEE. V lost 0 bases and J lost 1; bases outside the gene matches: 2. This CDR3 has 15 residues.

This clonotype appeared many times. The chain couples TRBV6-1 to TRBJ1-2; D remains unclear. This CDR3 is built from 13 residues. V lost 2 bases, J lost 0 bases, and 4 bases lay in between. The germline gives CDR1 MNHNS, CDR2 SASEGT. This chain's CDR3 is CASSESPNYGYTF. CDR3 DNA: TGTGCCAGCAGTGAAAGCCCTAACTATGGCTACACCTTC.

This clonotype has a handful of counts. The rearrangement uses TRBV6-5 and TRBJ1-6, with D hard to call. The CDR3 consists of 15 residues. Trimming pared 2 bases from V and 10 bases from J, leaving 15 bases between. Per the germline V gene, CDR1 is MNHEY and CDR2 is SVGAGI. The CDR3 region is CASSYRTDGPSPLHF. The CDR3 DNA reads TGTGCCAGCAGTTACCGGACTGATGGGCCATCACCCCTCCACTTT.

CDR3 nucleotide sequence: TGTGCCAGCAGCCGCATCTTAGAGACCCAGTACTTC. It specifies CASSRILETQYF. The V gene is TRBV7-8, the J gene TRBJ2-5, with no clear D. CDR3 size: 12 residues. Germline V gives CDR1 SGHVS, CDR2 FQNEAQ. The V end lost 5 bases, the J end lost 4 bases, and 8 bases lay between the germline ends.

This chain links TRBV27 with TRBJ1-5; D is unclear. Germline lookup yields CDR1 MNHEY and CDR2 SMNVEV (reference sequence). Trimming removed 1 base at V and 0 bases at J, with 7 bases between. CDR3 length: 15 residues. The CDR3 DNA follows: TGTGCCAGCAGTTTATTCAGGAATAGCAATCAGCCCCAGCATTTT. It yields the protein CASSLFRNSNQPQHF.